The next 28 T cell receptor beta chains were all read from a single sample in a study of blood T cells in healthy people across ages. For the second PCR, which ran for roughly 7 to 11 cycles, a sample-barcoded 5' primer and a J-beta primer mix were used. One entry per CDR3 protein results from TCRdb running MiXCR on the 5' RACE reads. This sample has hundreds of thousands of distinct CDR3 sequences; around 48% occur once, and the top ten carry around a third. The material sequenced was blood. These receptor sequences come from a woman in her sixties in good health.

The CDR3 sequence is CASSYSRGPAGYNEQFF. CDR3 in DNA: TGTGCCAGCAGTTACTCTAGGGGGCCCGCCGGCTACAATGAGCAGTTCTTC. This chain connects TRBV6-5 to TRBJ2-1; 7 nucleotides match TRBD1. Germline V gene sequence: CDR1 MNHEY, CDR2 SVGAGI. After removal of 0 bases from V and 3 bases from J, the junction contained 8 bases not matched to a gene. The CDR3 contains 17 residues.

V and J are TRBV20-1 and TRBJ2-7, with 9 bases matching TRBD2. The CDR3 sequence is 16 residues long. Germline V gene sequence: CDR1 DFQATT, CDR2 SNEGSKA (reference sequence). The ends lost 1 base at V and 7 bases at J; junction bases unmatched: 14. The CDR3 reads CSARGQLGLAYNEQYF. The CDR3 DNA is TGCAGTGCTAGAGGCCAGCTGGGACTAGCCTACAATGAGCAGTACTTC.

This clonotype showed up many times. The gene calls are TRBV7-2 and TRBJ2-3, with TRBD1 matching 9 bases. Trimming removed 4 bases from V and 2 bases from J; junction bases left unmatched: 4. Germline CDR1 reads SGHTA; CDR2 reads FQGNSA. CDR3 length: 15 residues. The chain's CDR3 is CASSWTGVDTDTQYF. The CDR3 DNA reads TGTGCCAGCAGCTGGACAGGGGTGGACACAGATACGCAGTATTTT.

The chain is built from TRBV20-1 and TRBJ2-7; 10 bases line up with TRBD2. Losses at the gene ends were 1 base for V and 3 bases for J; bases not matched to a gene: 3. CDR3 length: 14 amino acids. Germline CDR1 DFQATT, CDR2 SNEGSKA (reference sequence). The chain's CDR3 is CSARGASGGYEQYF. CDR3 nucleotides: TGCAGTGCTAGAGGGGCTAGCGGGGGCTACGAGCAGTACTTC.

The V gene is TRBV7-2, the J gene TRBJ2-7; the D is unclear. The CDR3 has 13 residues. Trimming stripped 5 bases from V and 4 bases from J, with 12 bases between. Germline assignment: CDR1 SGHTA and CDR2 FQGNSA. This chain's CDR3 is CASSPTVAYEQYF. The CDR3 DNA reads as TGTGCCAGCAGCCCAACCGTAGCTTACGAGCAGTACTTC.

This clonotype has a handful of counts. The chain is built from TRBV20-1 and TRBJ2-3, with 9 bases identical to TRBD2. V was clipped by 5 bases and J by 3 bases; unmatched bases: 6. The germline CDR1 and CDR2 sequences are DFQATT and SNEGSKA (reference sequence). This CDR3 has 14 residues. The CDR3 bases are TGCAGTGCTCCCCTTAGCGGGAGAACAGATACGCAGTATTTT. The encoded protein is CSAPLSGRTDTQYF.

V gene TRBV6-2 or TRBV6-3 combines with J gene TRBJ2-7; 8 bases agree with TRBD2. The CDR3 length is 14 residues. Germline V gene data show CDR1 as MNHEY and CDR2 as SVGEGT. The junction had 0 bases not matched to a gene; V was cut back by 2 bases and J by 0 bases. The CDR3 region is CASSYLAGSYEQYF. The CDR3 region has the DNA TGTGCCAGCAGTTACCTAGCGGGCTCCTACGAGCAGTACTTC.

V gene TRBV6-2 or TRBV6-3 combines with J gene TRBJ2-2; 7 bases match TRBD2. The trim removed 0 bases at V and 5 bases at J, leaving 0 bases unmatched. The CDR3 runs to 14 residues. Germline values: CDR1 MNHEY, CDR2 SVGEGT. CDR3 DNA: TGTGCCAGCAGTTACTCCGGGAGGACCGGGGAGCTGTTTTTT. Protein: CASSYSGRTGELFF.

The genes are TRBV4-1 and TRBJ1-2, with 8 bases lining up with TRBD1. V shed 6 bases and J 4 bases; nucleotides not matched to a gene: 4. Germline V gives CDR1 MGHRA, CDR2 YSYEKL. The CDR3 runs to 13 residues. CDR3 bases: TGCGCCAGCAGACCCGGACAGGGCTATGGCTACACCTTC. Translating it yields CASRPGQGYGYTF.

The chain combines TRBV14 with TRBJ2-2; 8 bases line up with TRBD2. CDR3 length: 17 amino acids. Looked up from germline, CDR1 is SGHDN and CDR2 is FVKESK. With 0 bases clipped from V and 3 bases from J, the junction kept 6 bases outside the gene matches. The CDR3 is CASSQDLTSADTGELFF. The CDR3, as DNA: TGTGCCAGCAGCCAAGACTTGACTAGCGCAGACACCGGGGAGCTGTTTTTT. Full variable domain (rest looked up from reference TRBV14 and TRBJ2-2): EAGVTQFPSHSVIEKGQTVTLRCDPISGHDNLYWYRRVMGKEIKFLLHFVKESKQDESGMPNNRFLAERTGGTYSTLKVQPAELEDSGVYFCASSQDLTSADTGELFFGEGSRLTVL.

The chain has TRBV6-1 and TRBJ1-1; D is uncertain. This CDR3 has 14 residues. Germline-derived CDR1 and CDR2 are MNHNS and SASEGT. V was trimmed by 8 bases and J by 0 bases, leaving 13 bases between them. The CDR3 protein is CASVKGLVNTEAFF. CDR3 bases: TGTGCCAGCGTAAAGGGCTTGGTGAACACTGAAGCTTTCTTT.

The chain joins TRBV6-5 to TRBJ2-3, with TRBD2 matching 13 bases. Germline V gives CDR1 MNHEY, CDR2 SVGAGI. The CDR3 has 16 residues. The ends lost 4 bases at V and 6 bases at J; junction bases unmatched: 7. CDR3 amino acids: CASSWGLAGTIDTQYF. The CDR3 DNA reads as TGTGCCAGCAGTTGGGGACTAGCGGGGACAATTGATACGCAGTATTTT.

This clonotype has only a few counts. The J gene is TRBJ2-3, the V gene TRBV4-3; 10 positions agree with TRBD1. V trimming: 4 bases; J trimming: 2 bases; junction bases outside the gene matches: 3. This CDR3 spans 15 amino acids. Per germline, CDR1 LGHNA and CDR2 YSLEER. CDR3 nucleotide sequence: TGCGCCAGCAGCCGGGACAGGGGATTCACAGATACGCAGTATTTT. Amino acids: CASSRDRGFTDTQYF.

This clonotype was seen a handful of times. The V call is TRBV14, the J call TRBJ1-6; D unresolved. This CDR3 contains 13 residues. Trimming cost V 5 bases and J 10 bases, with 12 bases left between them. The germline V gene encodes CDR1 SGHDN and CDR2 FVKESK. DNA of the CDR3: TGTGCCAGCAGCGGGTTCGTCTCATCACCCCTCCACTTT. Translating gives CASSGFVSSPLHF.

This clonotype was recorded a few times. The chain combines TRBV7-6 with TRBJ1-4, with 8 bases aligning to TRBD1. From germline, CDR1 is SGHVS and CDR2 FNYEAQ. CDR3 size: 15 residues. V gave up 5 bases and J gave up 13 bases; unmatched junction bases: 15. DNA of the CDR3: TGTGCCAGCAGCGGGGGGACAGGTCCTAAGCTAGGACTGTTTTTT. Its protein is CASSGGTGPKLGLFF.

V is TRBV7-9 and J is TRBJ2-1; TRBD2 matches 9 bases. The CDR3 extends over 15 amino acids. With V trimmed by 3 bases and J by 5 bases, 5 bases remained unmatched. CDR1 and CDR2 from the germline V gene are SEHNR and FQNEAQ (reference sequence). The CDR3 DNA reads as TGTGCCAGCAGCTTTTGGCGGGAGGGAGACAATGAGCAGTTCTTC. This encodes CASSFWREGDNEQFF.

The V and J genes are TRBV9 and TRBJ2-5; D is ambiguous. The germline V gene encodes CDR1 SGDLS and CDR2 YYNGEE. The length of the CDR3 is 14 residues. The germline V and J ends were trimmed by 0 bases and 0 bases, with 6 bases remaining between them. The DNA of the CDR3 is TGTGCCAGCAGCGTAGCCTCTAACCAAGAGACCCAGTACTTC. This sequence encodes CASSVASNQETQYF.

The DNA for the CDR3 is TGTGCCAGCAGTTTATCCCTGGAGGCCTCCTACGAGCAGTACTTC. It specifies CASSLSLEASYEQYF. The chain recombines TRBV27 with TRBJ2-7; a possible D gene is TRBD2 (5 bases). The CDR3 is 15 amino acids. Germline V gene sequence: CDR1 MNHEY, CDR2 SMNVEV (reference sequence). V shed 0 bases and J shed 0 bases, with 9 bases lying between them.

As concerns this clonotype: A much more abundant neighbour one base away suggests this may be a read error. The chain links TRBV4-3 to TRBJ2-7, with D tentatively TRBD1 (5 bases). The last part of the DNA fits TRBJ2-4 better; the J call may be wrong. This CDR3 is built from 15 residues. Per germline, CDR1 LGHNA and CDR2 YSLEER. The CDR3 DNA follows: TGCGCCAGCAGCCAAGAAGGGGATACCTCCAACATTCAGTACTTC. The encoded protein is CASSQEGDTSNIQYF.

This clonotype appeared a few times. The rearrangement uses TRBV5-1 and TRBJ2-1; D is perhaps TRBD1 (5 bases). The germline CDR1 and CDR2 sequences are SGHRS and YFSETQ. Trimming shortened V by 2 bases and J by 9 bases, and 15 bases separated the two germline ends. CDR3 length equals 14 residues. Written as DNA, the CDR3 is TGCGCCAGCAGCTTTTCATCCGACAGTGTTGAGCAGTTCTTC. Translated: CASSFSSDSVEQFF. Filled out from reference TRBV5-1 and TRBJ2-1, the complete variable domain reads KAGVTQTPRYLIKTRGQQVTLSCSPISGHRSVSWYQQTPGQGLQFLFEYFSETQRNKGNFPGRFSGRQFSNSRSEMNVSTLELGDSALYLCASSFSSDSVEQFFGPGTRLTVL.

The chain combines TRBV27 with TRBJ2-7; tentative D call: TRBD2 (5 bases). V was cut by 7 bases and J by 1 base, with 14 bases left in between. The V gene's germline CDR1 is MNHEY and CDR2 SMNVEV (reference sequence). This CDR3 is built from 14 residues. CDR3: CASKVRVGSYEQYF. CDR3 nucleotides: TGTGCCAGCAAGGTGAGGGTAGGGTCCTACGAGCAGTACTTC.

The chain joins TRBV20-1 to TRBJ2-5; the match to TRBD2 covers 10 bases. Germline V gene sequence: CDR1 DFQATT, CDR2 SNEGSKA (reference sequence). The CDR3 length is 17 residues. The trim removed 1 base at V and 2 bases at J, leaving 10 bases unmatched. The CDR3 DNA follows: TGCAGTGCTAGAGGGACTAGCGGATTCACGACGCAAGAGACCCAGTACTTC. Its protein is CSARGTSGFTTQETQYF.

The chain carries TRBV2 and TRBJ1-2; 8 bases map to TRBD1. This CDR3 is built from 14 residues. Trimming took 6 bases from V and 1 from J; bases not matched to a gene: 4. CDR1 and CDR2 (germline): SNHLY, FYNNEI. Here the CDR3 reads CASRRDRNNYGYTF. CDR3 DNA: TGTGCCAGCAGGCGGGACAGGAATAACTATGGCTACACCTTC.

The chain has TRBV7-9 and TRBJ2-1; 10 nucleotides line up with TRBD2. The CDR3 consists of 16 residues. CDR1 is SEHNR and CDR2 is FQNEAQ in the germline V gene (reference sequence). V shed 4 bases and J 12 bases; nucleotides not matched to a gene: 15. The CDR3 loop is CASSSFLAGAIYGQFF. Written as DNA, the CDR3 is TGTGCCAGCAGCTCCTTCCTAGCGGGAGCAATATATGGGCAGTTCTTC. Full variable domain (remainder filled in from reference TRBV7-9 and TRBJ2-1): DTGVSQNPRHKITKRGQNVTFRCDPISEHNRLYWYRQTLGQGPEFLTYFQNEAQLEKSRLLSDRFSAERPKGSFSTLEIQRTEQGDSAMYLCASSSFLAGAIYGQFFGPGTRLTVL.

J is TRBJ2-1 and V is TRBV4-3, with D tentatively TRBD2 (5 bases). The length of the CDR3 is 15 residues. The V end lost 3 bases, the J end lost 7 bases, and 16 bases lay between the germline ends. Germline V gene data show CDR1 as LGHNA and CDR2 as YSLEER. The chain's CDR3 is CASSQPAGGLNEQFF. The CDR3 coding sequence is TGCGCCAGCAGCCAGCCGGCGGGTGGATTGAATGAGCAGTTCTTC.

The rearrangement joins TRBV3-1 to TRBJ2-4, with 9 bases fitting TRBD1. Per the germline V gene, CDR1 is LGHDT and CDR2 is YNNKEL (reference sequence). J gave up 0 bases and V 0 bases, and 12 bases lay outside the gene matches. The CDR3 is made up of 20 amino acids. CDR3 nucleotide sequence: TGTGCCAGCAGCCAAGAAACCCCTGGGACAGGGAAGGTAGCCAAAAACATTCAGTACTTC. Translating gives CASSQETPGTGKVAKNIQYF. Complete variable domain (other parts from reference TRBV3-1 and TRBJ2-4): DTAVSQTPKYLVTQMGNDKSIKCEQNLGHDTMYWYKQDSKKFLKIMFSYNNKELIINETVPNRFSPKSPDKAHLNLHINSLELGDSAVYFCASSQETPGTGKVAKNIQYFGAGTRLSVL.

This chain connects TRBV4-1 to TRBJ2-5; 8 positions match TRBD2. Looked up from germline, CDR1 is MGHRA and CDR2 is YSYEKL. The CDR3 extends over 15 amino acids. The V segment lost 4 bases and the J segment 2 bases; nucleotides outside the gene matches: 6. CDR3 bases: TGCGCCAGCAGCCGAGCGGGGGTCTGGCAAGAGACCCAGTACTTC. It yields the protein CASSRAGVWQETQYF.

In its sample, this clonotype was seen many times. The V and J genes are TRBV6-2 or TRBV6-3 and TRBJ2-1; 7 nucleotides match TRBD2. CDR3 size: 20 residues. With 2 bases clipped from V and 3 bases from J, the junction kept 19 bases outside the gene matches. Germline V lookup: CDR1 MNHEY, CDR2 SVGEGT. This CDR3 is CASSYDRLAEGWLLYNEQFF. CDR3 sequence (DNA): TGTGCCAGCAGTTACGACAGACTAGCAGAGGGGTGGCTTCTCTACAATGAGCAGTTCTTC.